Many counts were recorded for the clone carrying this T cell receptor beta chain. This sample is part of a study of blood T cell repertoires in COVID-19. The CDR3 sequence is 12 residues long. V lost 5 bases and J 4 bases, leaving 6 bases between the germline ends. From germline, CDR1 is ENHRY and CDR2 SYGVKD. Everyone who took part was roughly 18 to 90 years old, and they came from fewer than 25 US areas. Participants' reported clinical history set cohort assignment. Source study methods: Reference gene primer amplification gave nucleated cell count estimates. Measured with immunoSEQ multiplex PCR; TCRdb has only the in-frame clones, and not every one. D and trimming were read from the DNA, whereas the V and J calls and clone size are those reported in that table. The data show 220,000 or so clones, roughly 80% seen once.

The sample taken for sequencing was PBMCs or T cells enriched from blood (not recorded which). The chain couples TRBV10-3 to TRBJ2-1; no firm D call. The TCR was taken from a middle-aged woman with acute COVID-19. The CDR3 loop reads CAISTTYNEQFF. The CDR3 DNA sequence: TGTGCCATCAGTACCACATACAATGAGCAGTTCTTC.